A selection of T cell receptor beta chains follows, all from one sample in a study of T cell repertoires in cytomegalovirus infection. TCRdb fed the reads into MiXCR, producing one record per CDR3 protein. Of 250,000 or so distinct CDR3 sequences listed, approximately 15% are singletons. Sequenced material: CD8+ T cells from PBMCs. The source is a human donor in good health (CMV status not recorded). Some clones in this sample may be carry-over from other donors' samples. Each CDR3 is given with its conserved first and last residue. D genes are given only for firm matches. Expanded clones get a size class; other rows say once, few or many, or leave the size out.

few TRBD1 TRBJ1-2 TRBV10-3 TGTGCCATCAGCCTGACAGGGGGCGATCGCTATGGCTACACCTTC CAISLTGGDRYGYTF
many TRBD2 TRBJ2-1 TRBV5-1 TGCGCCAGCAGCACGGGGACTAGCGGGGGCCTTGGCACCTACAATGAGCAGTTCTTC CASSTGTSGGLGTYNEQFF
many TRBD1 TRBJ1-2 TRBV7-9 TGTGCCAGCAGCTTAGGAACCGGGACAGGGGACGACTATGGCTACACCTTC CASSLGTGTGDDYGYTF
few TRBD1 TRBJ2-2 TRBV7-9 TGTGCCAGCAGCGCGCGACAGGGGAGGCCCGGGGAGCTGTTTTTT CASSARQGRPGELFF
few TRBD1 TRBJ1-1 TRBV3-1 TGTGCCAGCAGCCAAGATCGAAGGGGGCCTGAAGCTTTCTTT CASSQDRRGPEAFF
many TRBD1 TRBJ1-2 TRBV19 TGTGCCAGTAGTACCATGACAGGGGGCTTCAATGGCTACACCTTC CASSTMTGGFNGYTF
many TRBD1 TRBJ1-2 TRBV29-1 TGCAGCGTCGGGACAGGCAACTATGGCTACACCTTC CSVGTGNYGYTF
. . TRBJ1-2 TRBV20-1 TGCAGTGCAGACGTATACAGGCCCGGGGACTATGGCTACACCTTC CSADVYRPGDYGYTF
few TRBD1 TRBJ2-3 TRBV20-1 TGCAGTGCTAGAGATCGTTTGGGGACAGGGGCCTTCACAGATACGCAGTATTTT CSARDRLGTGAFTDTQYF
many . TRBJ1-1 TRBV12-3/TRBV12-4 TGTGCCAGCAGTCTCACCTGGGGGAACACTGAAGCTTTCTTT CASSLTWGNTEAFF
many TRBD1 TRBJ1-2 TRBV7-9 TGTGCCAGCAGCCGACTTACCATACACGGGACAGGACATTATGGCTACACCTTC CASSRLTIHGTGHYGYTF
many TRBD1 TRBJ1-4 TRBV7-6 TGTGCCAGCAGCCAAAGTAGTGGACAGGCAGGTGAAAAACTGTTTTTT CASSQSSGQAGEKLFF
many . TRBJ1-5 TRBV7-2 TGTGCCAGCAGCTTAGGTGTAAATCAGCCCCAGCATTTT CASSLGVNQPQHF
few TRBD1 TRBJ2-7 TRBV6-5 TGTGCCAGCAAACCCCTGGGGACAGGGCCCTACGAGCAGTACTTC CASKPLGTGPYEQYF
few . TRBJ2-2 TRBV7-9 TGTGCCAGCAAGGGACGGACGAACACCGGGGAGCTGTTTTTT CASKGRTNTGELFF
. . TRBJ2-7 TRBV18 TGTGCCAGCTCACCGAGGAGGGGCGAGTCGGAGCAGTACTTC CASSPRRGESEQYF
few . TRBJ2-6 TRBV10-3 TGTGCCATCAGTGAGCCGGGACAAGACTGGTCTGGGGCCAACGTCCTGACTTTC CAISEPGQDWSGANVLTF
. . TRBJ2-3 TRBV28 TGTGCCAGCAGTTTAAACCCCATCGAACCAGGGGCCACAGATACGCAGTATTTT CASSLNPIEPGATDTQYF
few . TRBJ1-5 TRBV7-9 TGTGCCAGCAGCTTTACCGCAGGGCTGGTGGGCAATCAGCCCCAGCATTTT CASSFTAGLVGNQPQHF
. TRBD1 TRBJ2-7 TRBV29-1 TGCAGCGTTAACGGACAGGGGTCCGACGAGCAGTACTTC CSVNGQGSDEQYF
many . TRBJ2-7 TRBV7-6 TGTGCCAGCCGATTGGCCGACAGCTCCTACGAGCAGTACTTC CASRLADSSYEQYF
. TRBD1 TRBJ2-1 TRBV12-3/TRBV12-4 TGTCCCAGCACCTACGGTATCATCGGGACAGGGGGTCAGGATGAGCAGTTCTTC CPSTYGIIGTGGQDEQFF
many . TRBJ2-3 TRBV7-8 TGTGCCAGCAGCCCCCCAGAGTGGGAAATAGATACGCAGTATTTT CASSPPEWEIDTQYF
few . TRBJ2-7 TRBV2 TGTGCCAGCACTCCACAAGTCGGGCACGGCTACGAGCAGTACTTC CASTPQVGHGYEQYF
few . TRBJ2-3 TRBV19 TGTGCCAGTAGTCCGGACAGAAACATGCTGGATACGCAGTATTTT CASSPDRNMLDTQYF
. TRBD2 TRBJ2-7 TRBV28 TGTGCCAGCAGCGGGGGAGCGGGGGGGACCTACGAGCAGTACTTC CASSGGAGGTYEQYF
. . TRBJ2-1 TRBV18 TGTGCCAGCTCCCCGGAGGGCAATGAGCAGTTCTTC CASSPEGNEQFF
once . TRBJ2-7 TRBV5-6 TGTGCCAGCAGCGGGTCAGACAGGCGTTGGCAGTACTTC CASSGSDRRWQYF
many . TRBJ1-2 TRBV12-3/TRBV12-4 TGTGCCAGCAGATACCCAGGGGAAGGGGCGGGCTACACCTTC CASRYPGEGAGYTF
many . TRBJ2-7 TRBV12-3/TRBV12-4 TGTGCCAGCAGCGCAGGGGGAGGCTCCTACGAGCAGTACTTC CASSAGGGSYEQYF
many TRBD1 TRBJ2-3 TRBV7-9 TGTGCCAGCAGCTCACCCGAGGGACAGGGCACAGATACGCAGTATTTT CASSSPEGQGTDTQYF
few . TRBJ2-7 TRBV28 TGTGCCAGCAGTTTATCGACGGAGGTCGAGGAGCAGTACTTC CASSLSTEVEEQYF
few . TRBJ1-2 TRBV3-1 TGTGCCAGCAGCCAAGATGGGGGCCGGATTTATGGCTACACCTTC CASSQDGGRIYGYTF
few TRBD1 TRBJ1-1 TRBV10-3 TGTGCCATCAGCCCGACAGGGGAAAAAGCTTTCTTT CAISPTGEKAFF
. . TRBJ2-7 TRBV27 TGTGCCAGCAGTTCCCCGGGGAGGTACGAGCAGTACTTC CASSSPGRYEQYF
few TRBD1 TRBJ2-1 TRBV15 TGTGCCACCAGCAGAGCTCGGGACAGGTACAATGAGCAGTTCTTC CATSRARDRYNEQFF
many . TRBJ1-2 TRBV19 TGTGCCAGTAGTATAGATCGCGGGGGCGATCATGGCTACACCTTC CASSIDRGGDHGYTF
. . TRBJ1-5 TRBV20-1 TGCAGTGCTAGCTTGACCCGGTTTAGCAATCAGCCCCAGCATTTT CSASLTRFSNQPQHF
. . TRBJ1-2 TRBV28 TGTGCCAGCGATGATGTTGGACAATCCTATGGCTACACCTTC CASDDVGQSYGYTF
few . TRBJ1-1 TRBV27 TGTGCCAGCAGTTTATTCAGGGGAGGTTTGGACACTGAAGCTTTCTTT CASSLFRGGLDTEAFF
. TRBD2 TRBJ2-5 TRBV5-4 TGTGCCAGCAGCACCCCCTTATCCCCCGGCGGGGGGGAGCAAGAGACCCAGTACTTC CASSTPLSPGGGEQETQYF
few . TRBJ1-6 TRBV28 TGTGCCAGCAGTTTGACAGGATTAGCGTATTCACCCCTCCACTTT CASSLTGLAYSPLHF
many . TRBJ2-5 TRBV7-6 TGTGCCAGCAGCTTACGGGGCGGAGACGATCAAGAGACCCAGTACTTC CASSLRGGDDQETQYF
few TRBD1 TRBJ1-5 TRBV20-1 TGCAGTGCTATCACAGGGGGCGCCCAGCCCCAGCATTTT CSAITGGAQPQHF
few . TRBJ1-1 TRBV9 TGTGCCAGCAGCGCCTCCTGGTCCGTTGGGAACACTGAAGCTTTCTTT CASSASWSVGNTEAFF
few . TRBJ2-1 TRBV6-1 TGTGCCAGCAGTTTCGGGGGGCAGGGAACCTACAATGAGCAGTTCTTC CASSFGGQGTYNEQFF
few . TRBJ2-7 TRBV9 TGTGCCAGCAGCGTAGGTCGGGGTTTAATCTACGAGCAGTACTTC CASSVGRGLIYEQYF
. . TRBJ2-1 TRBV2 TGTGCCAGCGAACCTTCGACAGGTTCCTACAATGAGCAGTTCTTC CASEPSTGSYNEQFF
many . TRBJ1-2 TRBV7-8 TGTGCCAGCAGCTTAGCGTCCAACTATGGCTACACCTTC CASSLASNYGYTF
. TRBD1 TRBJ2-1 TRBV6-2/TRBV6-3 TGTGCCAGCAGTTACTCTGGGACAGGGAATGAGCAGTTCTTC CASSYSGTGNEQFF
few TRBD2 TRBJ2-7 TRBV20-1 TGCAGTGCTAGAGGACTAGCGGGGATCTACGAGCAGTACTTC CSARGLAGIYEQYF
few TRBD1 TRBJ1-4 TRBV6-6 TGTGCCAGCAGTTACTCGGGGACAGGGGAAAAACTGTTTTTT CASSYSGTGEKLFF
. TRBD2 TRBJ2-3 TRBV6-1 TGTGCCAGCAGGACCCGGGTTGAGCGGGGGGTCGGCACAGATACGCAGTATTTT CASRTRVERGVGTDTQYF
many . TRBJ2-5 TRBV6-2/TRBV6-3 TGTGCCAGCAGTTACCCATCGGAGACCCAGTACTTC CASSYPSETQYF
few TRBD2 TRBJ2-3 TRBV3-1 TGTGCCAGCAGCCCCTTTTCGGGGGGGCCGGCAGATACGCAGTATTTT CASSPFSGGPADTQYF
. . TRBJ1-6 TRBV7-2 TGTGCCAGCAGCTTCCTTTGGGCCCTCAATTCACCCCTCCACTTT CASSFLWALNSPLHF
. TRBD1 TRBJ2-7 TRBV29-1 TGCAGCGCCGGGACAGGTGGCGAGCAGTACTTC CSAGTGGEQYF